Following are 16 T cell receptor beta chains from one sample sequenced in a study of PD-L1 blockade in urothelial cancer. Generated by immunoSEQ multiplex PCR, the TCRdb table keeps only in-frame clones and is missing some. The sample contains roughly 67,000 clones, approximately 83% of which appear only once. As to time point: pretreatment peripheral blood. The sequencing used PBMCs, collected around atezolizumab (anti-PD-L1) treatment. These TCRs come from a man aged 55 to 70 with urothelial cancer.

J is TRBJ2-2 and V is TRBV10-3, with 10 bases aligning to TRBD2. The CDR3 runs to 16 residues. Germline values: CDR1 ENHRY, CDR2 SYGVKD. The trim removed 5 bases at V and 2 bases at J, leaving 5 bases unmatched. The CDR3 nucleotides read TGTGCCATCAGTCCCCTAGCGGGGGATAACACCGGGGAGCTGTTTTTT. It encodes CAISPLAGDNTGELFF.

The chain is built from TRBV4-1 and TRBJ1-2; no clear D gene. The CDR3 loop spans 16 amino acids. V was cut by 0 bases and J by 2 bases, with 13 bases left in between. Germline CDR1 reads MGHRA; CDR2 reads YSYEKL. The CDR3 DNA reads as TGCGCCAGCAGCCAAGATCCCCGGGTGTTAAACTATGGCTACACCTTC. Translating gives CASSQDPRVLNYGYTF.

The rearrangement uses TRBV28 and TRBJ1-6; 7 nucleotides agree with TRBD1. Germline CDR1 MDHEN, CDR2 SYDVKM. V lost 3 bases and J lost 10; bases outside the gene matches: 9. The CDR3 length is 15 residues. CDR3 in amino acids: CASSLIVQGQSPLHF. The CDR3 nucleotides read TGTGCCAGCAGTTTGATAGTACAGGGGCAATCACCCCTCCACTTT.

This clone has only a few counts. The chain is built from TRBV7-9 and TRBJ2-7; 9 bases align to TRBD1. Germline loops: CDR1 SEHNR, CDR2 FQNEAQ (reference sequence). The CDR3 is made up of 15 amino acids. V was pared by 3 bases and J by 2 bases, with 5 bases of the junction left unmatched. DNA for the CDR3: TGTGCCAGCAGCTTCGGGACAGGGAGTACCTACGAGCAGTACTTC. The encoded protein is CASSFGTGSTYEQYF.

This chain uses TRBV18 with TRBJ2-7, with a tentative D call TRBD1 (6 bases). Germline V gives CDR1 KGHSH, CDR2 LQKENI. This CDR3 has 14 residues. V dropped 6 bases and J dropped 1 base, with 13 bases sitting between them. The CDR3: CASSPGTTSYEQYF. In DNA form, the CDR3 reads TGTGCCAGCTCTCCCGGGACAACGTCCTACGAGCAGTACTTC.

The chain joins TRBV4-1 to TRBJ1-2, with D maybe TRBD1 (6 bases). This CDR3 is 15 amino acids long. V lost 1 base and J lost 0, with 9 bases in between. CDR1 and CDR2 from the germline V gene are MGHRA and YSYEKL. This CDR3 reads CASSQGTVANYGYTF. In DNA, the CDR3 is TGCGCCAGCAGCCAAGGGACAGTCGCTAACTATGGCTACACCTTC.

V and J are TRBV6-5 and TRBJ2-7; D is unresolved. The CDR3 is made up of 13 amino acids. Germline CDR1 MNHEY, CDR2 SVGAGI. The V and J ends lost 2 bases and 1 base respectively, with 6 bases between them. The CDR3 nucleotides read TGTGCCAGCAGTTACGGGCAGTCCTACGAGCAGTACTTC. As protein: CASSYGQSYEQYF.

The chain employs TRBV5-1 and TRBJ2-2; 7 nucleotides line up with TRBD1. Trimming cost V 0 bases and J 7 bases; bases outside gene matches: 12. Germline V gene lookup returns CDR1 SGHRS and CDR2 YFSETQ. The CDR3 runs 17 residues. The CDR3 protein is CASSLEITGAYSGELFF. The DNA for the CDR3 is TGCGCCAGCAGCTTGGAGATAACAGGGGCGTACAGCGGGGAGCTGTTTTTT.

The chain employs TRBV9 and TRBJ2-3; D unclear. CDR1 and CDR2 (germline): SGDLS, YYNGEE. The CDR3 contains 13 residues. Trimming removed 5 bases at V and 1 base at J, with 8 bases between. The CDR3 DNA sequence: TGTGCCAGCAGGGCAGGCCGCACAGATACGCAGTATTTT. It translates to CASRAGRTDTQYF.

The CDR3 reads CSVAWQTGEAFF. In nucleotides, the CDR3 is TGCAGCGTTGCCTGGCAGACAGGTGAAGCTTTCTTT. The rearrangement joins TRBV29-1 to TRBJ1-1; the D gene is possibly TRBD1 (6 bases). From germline, CDR1 is SQVTM and CDR2 ANQGSEA. The CDR3 runs to 12 residues. Trimming left V 4 bases short and J 7 bases short, with 13 bases between.

The CDR3 DNA is TGTGCCAGCTACAATCAGGGCCCTGGAAACACCATATATTTT. It codes for CASYNQGPGNTIYF. The J gene is TRBJ1-3, the V gene TRBV6-1; D perhaps matches TRBD1 (5 bases). The length of the CDR3 is 14 residues. Germline V gives CDR1 MNHNS, CDR2 SASEGT. With 8 bases removed from V and 2 bases from J, the gap between germline ends came to 13 bases.

V and J are TRBV19 and TRBJ1-4; D ambiguous. The CDR3 extends over 12 amino acids. With 6 bases removed from V and 8 bases from J, the gap between germline ends came to 10 bases. The germline gives CDR1 LNHDA, CDR2 SQIVND (reference sequence). The CDR3 DNA is TGTGCCAGTAGCCCTAACCCCGAAAAACTGTTTTTT. This translates into CASSPNPEKLFF.

The V call is TRBV29-1, the J call TRBJ2-7; 7 nucleotides agree with TRBD1. The CDR3 length is 13 residues. Germline loops: CDR1 SQVTM, CDR2 ANQGSEA. V gave up 2 bases and J gave up 6 bases; unmatched junction bases: 7. Here the CDR3 DNA reads TGCAGCGTTGAAAGCAGGGGGTCTGGCGAGCAGTACTTC. Its protein product is CSVESRGSGEQYF.

This chain links TRBV11-2 with TRBJ2-2; D is unclear. V dropped 5 bases and J dropped 4 bases, with 5 bases sitting between them. CDR3 size: 12 residues. The V gene's germline CDR1 is SGHAT and CDR2 FQNNGV. The CDR3 nucleotides are TGTGCCAGCAGCCCCTCCACCGGGGAGCTGTTTTTT. Protein product: CASSPSTGELFF.

This chain connects TRBV2 to TRBJ2-3; 8 bases are a match to TRBD2. With 6 bases clipped from V and 5 bases from J, the junction kept 10 bases outside the gene matches. Germline V CDR1 and CDR2: SNHLY, FYNNEI. This CDR3 has 15 residues. This chain's CDR3 is CASRWRGAPEDTQYF. Written as DNA, the CDR3 is TGTGCCAGCAGGTGGCGGGGGGCCCCGGAAGATACGCAGTATTTT.

The V call is TRBV5-6, the J call TRBJ1-2; 7 bases are shared with TRBD1. V was pared by 7 bases and J by 5 bases, with 11 bases of the junction left unmatched. The CDR3 totals 14 residues. Germline V gives CDR1 SGHDT, CDR2 YYEEEE. The CDR3 protein is CASRNWDSGYGYTF. The CDR3 region has the DNA TGTGCCAGCCGGAATTGGGACAGTGGGTATGGCTACACCTTC. The complete variable domain, with remaining parts taken from reference TRBV5-6 and TRBJ1-2, reads DAGVTQSPTHLIKTRGQQVTLRCSPKSGHDTVSWYQQALGQGPQFIFQYYEEEERQRGNFPDRFSGHQFPNYSSELNVNALLLGDSALYLCASRNWDSGYGYTFGSGTRLTVV.